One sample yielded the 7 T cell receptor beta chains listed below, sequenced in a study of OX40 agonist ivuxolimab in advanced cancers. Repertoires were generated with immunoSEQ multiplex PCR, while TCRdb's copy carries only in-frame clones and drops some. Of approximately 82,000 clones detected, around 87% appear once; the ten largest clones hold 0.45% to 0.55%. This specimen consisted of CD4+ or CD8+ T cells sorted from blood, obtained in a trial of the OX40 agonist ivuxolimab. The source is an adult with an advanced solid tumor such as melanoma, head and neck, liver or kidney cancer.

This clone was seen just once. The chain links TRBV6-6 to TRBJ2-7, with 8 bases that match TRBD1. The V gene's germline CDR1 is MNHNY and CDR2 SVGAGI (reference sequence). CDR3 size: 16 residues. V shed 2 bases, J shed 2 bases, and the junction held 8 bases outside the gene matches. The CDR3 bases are TGTGCCAGCAGTTACCCCACAGGGGGACGCCCCTACGAGCAGTACTTC. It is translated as CASSYPTGGRPYEQYF.

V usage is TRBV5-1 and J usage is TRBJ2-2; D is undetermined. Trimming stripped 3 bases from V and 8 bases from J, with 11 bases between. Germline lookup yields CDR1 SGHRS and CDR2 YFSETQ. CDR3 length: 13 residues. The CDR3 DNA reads TGCGCCAGCAGCTCCACCGTCGCAGGGGAGCTGTTTTTT. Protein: CASSSTVAGELFF.

The chain's CDR3 is CASGLAGGSYEQYF. CDR3 DNA: TGTGCTAGTGGCTTAGCGGGAGGGTCCTACGAGCAGTACTTC. The chain carries TRBV12-5 and TRBJ2-7; 11 positions agree with TRBD2. The CDR3 totals 14 residues. V trimming: 6 bases; J trimming: 1 base; junction bases outside the gene matches: 2. Germline V gives CDR1 LGHNT, CDR2 FRNRAP.

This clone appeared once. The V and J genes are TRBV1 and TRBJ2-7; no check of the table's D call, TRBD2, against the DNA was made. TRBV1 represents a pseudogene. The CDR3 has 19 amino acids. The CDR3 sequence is CTSSQRSGGDPPVFYEQYF. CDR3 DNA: TGCACCAGCAGCCAGCGCAGCGGTGGGGATCCCCCAGTATTCTACGAGCAGTACTTC.

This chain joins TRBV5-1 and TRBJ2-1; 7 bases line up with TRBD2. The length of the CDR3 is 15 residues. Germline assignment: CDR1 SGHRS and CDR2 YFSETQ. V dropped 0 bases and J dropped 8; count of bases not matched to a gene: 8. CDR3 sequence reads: CASSLAGRAWDEQFF. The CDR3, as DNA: TGCGCCAGCAGCTTGGCAGGGAGGGCCTGGGATGAGCAGTTCTTC.

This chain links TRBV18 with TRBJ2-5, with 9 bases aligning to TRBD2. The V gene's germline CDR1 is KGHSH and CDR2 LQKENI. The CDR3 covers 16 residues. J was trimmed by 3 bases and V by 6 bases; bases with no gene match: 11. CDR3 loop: CASSPGTLAGEETQYF. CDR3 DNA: TGTGCCAGCTCCCCAGGTACTTTAGCGGGAGAAGAGACCCAGTACTTC.

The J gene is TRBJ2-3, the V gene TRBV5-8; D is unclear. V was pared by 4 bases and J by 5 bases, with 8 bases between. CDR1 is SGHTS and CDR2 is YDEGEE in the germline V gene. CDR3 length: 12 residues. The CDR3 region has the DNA TGTGCCAGCAGCCCACGTCAAGATACGCAGTATTTT. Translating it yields CASSPRQDTQYF.